Each of the 8 T cell receptor beta chains below was sequenced from the same sample in a study of blood T cell repertoires in COVID-19. Measured with immunoSEQ multiplex PCR; TCRdb has only the in-frame clones, and not every one. The data contain over 130,000 clones, 88% of them singletons. The sequencing sample was made of peripheral blood. The receptors derive from a human donor in a cohort sampled during active COVID-19.

This chain uses TRBV18 with TRBJ1-2; 7 bases are shared with TRBD1. Germline lookup yields CDR1 KGHSH and CDR2 LQKENI. The CDR3 covers 15 residues. V shed 1 base, J shed 2 bases, and the junction held 4 bases outside the gene matches. CDR3 residues: CASSPRQQGNYGYTF. For the CDR3, the DNA is TGTGCCAGCTCACCACGGCAACAGGGGAACTATGGCTACACCTTC.

The chain recombines TRBV24-1 with TRBJ1-1, with 8 positions matching TRBD1. Germline V lookup: CDR1 KGHDR, CDR2 SFDVKD. This CDR3 has 13 residues. With V trimmed by 7 bases and J by 1 base, 1 base remained unmatched. CDR3 in amino acids: CATRGQANTEAFF. The CDR3 DNA sequence: TGTGCCACCAGGGGACAGGCGAACACTGAAGCTTTCTTT.

This clone occurred once. This chain uses TRBV7-2 with TRBJ2-1, with 9 bases fitting TRBD2. There are 16 residues in the CDR3. CDR1 and CDR2 (germline): SGHTA, FQGNSA. The V segment lost 2 bases and the J segment 6 bases; nucleotides outside the gene matches: 8. The chain's CDR3 is CASSLPAGGLGNEQFF. The CDR3, as DNA: TGTGCCAGCAGCTTACCCGCGGGGGGGCTAGGCAATGAGCAGTTCTTC.

This CDR3 is CASMDPAGGPDTQYF. CDR3 in DNA: TGTGCCAGCATGGATCCGGCCGGCGGCCCAGATACGCAGTATTTT. J is TRBJ2-3 and V is TRBV2, with D uncertain. CDR3 size: 15 residues. Germline loops: CDR1 SNHLY, CDR2 FYNNEI. Trimming stripped 7 bases from V and 4 bases from J, with 18 bases between.

The CDR3 coding sequence is TGTGCCAGCAGCCTCGTGCGGTTGGGGGGTCTCTATGGCACAGATACGCAGTATTTT. It is translated as CASSLVRLGGLYGTDTQYF. The V and J genes are TRBV6-2 or TRBV6-3 and TRBJ2-3; D might be TRBD2 (6 bases). This CDR3 contains 19 residues. CDR1 is MNHEY, CDR2 SVGEGT, per germline. With 6 bases removed from V and 1 base from J, the gap between germline ends came to 26 bases.

The V call is TRBV7-3, the J call TRBJ2-5, with 8 bases lining up with TRBD2. CDR1 SGHTA and CDR2 FQGTGA come from the germline V gene. V trimming: 2 bases; J trimming: 5 bases; junction bases outside the gene matches: 4. The CDR3 sequence is 14 residues long. The CDR3 DNA is TGTGCCAGCAGCTTAGTGGTAGCGGGGGAGACCCAGTACTTC. Translating it yields CASSLVVAGETQYF.

The chain employs TRBV2 and TRBJ1-4, with TRBD1 as a possible D gene (5 bases). The V gene's germline CDR1 is SNHLY and CDR2 FYNNEI. V lost 9 bases and J 1 base, leaving 12 bases between the germline ends. The CDR3 runs 14 residues. For the CDR3, the DNA is TGTGCCAGAGAGGATAGGGGAACTAATGAAAAACTGTTTTTT. Translation: CAREDRGTNEKLFF.

V usage is TRBV3-1 (or the pseudogene TRBV3-2) and J usage is TRBJ1-2; 7 nucleotides match TRBD1. V gave up 8 bases and J gave up 5 bases; unmatched junction bases: 2. The V gene's germline CDR1 is LGHDT and CDR2 YNNKEL (reference sequence). The CDR3 spans 11 residues. For the CDR3, the DNA is TGTGCCAGCGGGACAGCTTATGGCTACACCTTC. Amino acids: CASGTAYGYTF.